This is a list of T cell receptor beta chains from one sample in a study of lymphopenia after photon versus proton radiotherapy. Data came from immunoSEQ multiplex PCR; TCRdb stores just in-frame clones and leaves some out. The table includes over 40,000 clones, roughly 90% detected once. The sequences come from peripheral blood, collected from a patient treated with photon-based radiotherapy. All receptors derive from a woman aged 40 to 50 with cholangiocarcinoma. Both conserved end residues are part of each CDR3. A D gene is named only where the DNA matches it firmly. Only part of the rows carry a size: once, few, many, or a class if the clone is expanded.

clone size | J gene | D gene | V gene | CDR3 DNA | CDR3 protein
NA | TRBJ1-5 | NA | TRBV6-1 | TGTGCCAGCAGACTCGGGGGTAGAGGTCAGCCCCAGCATTTT | CASRLGGRGQPQHF
NA | TRBJ1-1 | TRBD1 | TRBV19 | TGTGCCAGTAGTCCCCTGGTCCAGGGGGCCAACACTGAAGCTTTCTTT | CASSPLVQGANTEAFF
NA | TRBJ2-6 | TRBD1 | TRBV30 | TGTGCCTGGAGAAACAGGGGCTCCGTCGGGGCCAACGTCCTGACTTTC | CAWRNRGSVGANVLTF
NA | TRBJ1-2 | NA | TRBV7-6 | TGTGCCAGCAGCTTAGGACAGACCTATGGCTACACCTTC | CASSLGQTYGYTF
once | TRBJ1-1 | NA | TRBV11-2 | TGTGCCAGCAGCTTAGTATCCCGCCGTTCGAACACTGAAGCTTTCTTT | CASSLVSRRSNTEAFF
NA | TRBJ1-1 | TRBD1 | TRBV5-6 | TGTGCCAGCAGCCGGGACAGGGGTGCTGAAGCTTTCTTT | CASSRDRGAEAFF
NA | TRBJ1-1 | NA | TRBV9 | TGTGCCAGCGCAAATTGGGAAGACACTGAAGCTTTCTTT | CASANWEDTEAFF
NA | TRBJ1-1 | NA | TRBV14 | TGTGCCAGCAGCCTTCGGGGGCTTGGGAGCACTGAAGCTTTCTTT | CASSLRGLGSTEAFF
NA | TRBJ1-6 | NA | TRBV7-9 | TGTGCCAGCAGCTTGTGGGATTCACCCCTCCACTTT | CASSLWDSPLHF
NA | TRBJ1-6 | TRBD1 | TRBV6-1 | TGTGCCAGCAATTTAAGGGGGCGGGGTGATTCACCCCTCCACTTT | CASNLRGRGDSPLHF
NA | TRBJ1-2 | NA | TRBV4-1 | TGCGCCAGCAGCCCGGCGGTCGGGCTTCCCCCTAATGGCTACACCTTC | CASSPAVGLPPNGYTF
NA | TRBJ2-3 | NA | TRBV29-1 | TGCAGCGTTGAAGAGGAGTCCGGGGCCGCAGATACGCAGTATTTT | CSVEEESGAADTQYF
NA | TRBJ2-3 | TRBD2 | TRBV2 | TGTGCCAGCAGAGGGACTAGCGGAAGCACAGATACGCAGTATTTT | CASRGTSGSTDTQYF
NA | TRBJ2-7 | NA | TRBV4-3 | TGCGCCAGCAGCCAAGATAGGCTGGAATGGATCGAGCAGTACTTC | CASSQDRLEWIEQYF
NA | TRBJ1-3 | TRBD1 | TRBV19 | TGTGCCAGTAGTTCCCCTAGGACAGGCCGCTCTGGAAACACCATATATTTT | CASSSPRTGRSGNTIYF
NA | TRBJ2-7 | NA | TRBV6-6 | TGTGCCAGCAGTTTGGCGAAAGGCGGCTACGAGCAGTACTTC | CASSLAKGGYEQYF
many | TRBJ1-4 | NA | TRBV5-4 | TGTGCCAGCAGCGACAGACTAAATGAAAAACTGTTTTTT | CASSDRLNEKLFF
once | TRBJ1-1 | TRBD1 | TRBV19 | TGTGCCAGTAGGGCCAGGGGGACTGAAGCTTTCTTT | CASRARGTEAFF
NA | TRBJ1-4 | NA | TRBV28 | TGTGCCAGCAGCCACTTAAATGAAAAACTGTTTTTT | CASSHLNEKLFF
NA | TRBJ1-5 | NA | TRBV18 | TGTGCCAGCTCTGATCCCAATCAGCCCCAGCATTTT | CASSDPNQPQHF
NA | TRBJ2-1 | TRBD2 | TRBV11-2 | TGTGCCAGCAGCTATTTAGCGGGGGCGCCTGGGGGTGAGCAGTTCTTC | CASSYLAGAPGGEQFF
once | TRBJ2-1 | NA | TRBV6-1 | TGTGCCAGCAGTGAACTCGGCCCCCACATAAGCTCCTACAATGAGCAGTTCTTC | CASSELGPHISSYNEQFF
NA | TRBJ2-7 | NA | TRBV6-5 | TGTGCCAGCAGTTACTCAGAACGGAGGAGCTACGAGCAGTACTTC | CASSYSERRSYEQYF
NA | TRBJ2-1 | TRBD1 | TRBV6-4 | TGTGCCAGCAGTGCCCGTTACAGGGGGAAAAATGAGCAGTTCTTC | CASSARYRGKNEQFF
NA | TRBJ2-3 | NA | TRBV11-2 | TGTGCCAGCAGCGCCAGGACAGATAGCACAGATACGCAGTATTTT | CASSARTDSTDTQYF
NA | TRBJ2-1 | NA | TRBV9 | TGTGCCAGCAGCGTAGTTGGGGGGGCGAATGAGCAGTTCTTC | CASSVVGGANEQFF
NA | TRBJ2-7 | TRBD2 | TRBV28 | TGTGCCAGCAGTTTGAACGGACTAGCGGGAATCTACGAGCAGTACTTC | CASSLNGLAGIYEQYF
NA | TRBJ1-3 | TRBD1 | TRBV2 | TGTGCCACCCGGACAGGGGCTGGAAACACCATATATTTT | CATRTGAGNTIYF
NA | TRBJ1-1 | NA | TRBV27 | TGTGCCAGCACGGAGAGGGGGAAATGGGCTGAAGCTTTCTTT | CASTERGKWAEAFF
NA | TRBJ1-5 | TRBD1 | TRBV29-1 | TGCAGCGTTGCCACCGGGACAGGGACGCGTCAGCCCCAGCATTTT | CSVATGTGTRQPQHF
NA | TRBJ1-1 | NA | TRBV4-3 | TGCGCCAGCAGCCAAGCTGTGGGGTTGAACACTGAAGCTTTCTTT | CASSQAVGLNTEAFF
NA | TRBJ2-7 | TRBD1 | TRBV11-2 | TGTGCCAGCAGCCCAGCTAATAGGGGGCCCCGGAACTACGAGCAGTACTTC | CASSPANRGPRNYEQYF
NA | TRBJ1-1 | NA | TRBV4-3 | TGCGCCAGCAGCCAAGACCTACAGGGTTTAGGAGCTTTCTTT | CASSQDLQGLGAFF
NA | TRBJ2-1 | NA | TRBV27 | TGTGCCAGCACGTCTGGGTTGGAGCAGTTCTTC | CASTSGLEQFF
NA | TRBJ1-1 | NA | TRBV7-7 | TGTGCTAGCAGCTTTGGAATTATGAACACTGAAGCTTTCTTT | CASSFGIMNTEAFF
NA | TRBJ1-2 | NA | TRBV30 | TGTGCCTGGAGTGGAATTCAAGGAGGCTACACCTTC | CAWSGIQGGYTF
NA | TRBJ2-4 | NA | TRBV6-1 | TGTGCCAGCAGTGAAGTCGGGGGAACCAAAAACATTCAGTACTTC | CASSEVGGTKNIQYF
NA | TRBJ1-1 | NA | TRBV9 | TGTGCCAGCAGCGTAGAGGGTAGCTTGAACACTGAAGCTTTCTTT | CASSVEGSLNTEAFF
NA | TRBJ2-7 | TRBD1 | TRBV7-2 | TGTGCCAGCAGCCTCGGACAGGGAGTAAGAGAGCAGTACTTC | CASSLGQGVREQYF
NA | TRBJ1-4 | NA | TRBV4-1 | TGCGCCAGCAGCCGGTCCCCGGGGGCAACTAATGAAAAACTGTTTTTT | CASSRSPGATNEKLFF
once | TRBJ2-3 | NA | TRBV28 | TGTGCCAGCGCCGGTTTCGTGGCGGTTATAGATACGCAGTATTTT | CASAGFVAVIDTQYF
NA | TRBJ2-5 | TRBD1 | TRBV5-4 | TGTGCCAGCAGCCTCGATTCCCGGGACAGGGGGTGTCCCCAGTACTTC | CASSLDSRDRGCPQYF
NA | TRBJ2-7 | TRBD2 | TRBV5-6 | TGTGCCAGCAGCTGGGGCGGGGGACTAGCGGGGTCCTCCTACGAGCAGTACTTC | CASSWGGGLAGSSYEQYF
NA | TRBJ2-5 | NA | TRBV5-4 | TGTGCCAGCAGCTTGGACCTCCAAGAGACCCAGTACTTC | CASSLDLQETQYF
NA | TRBJ1-2 | NA | TRBV5-1 | TGCGCCAGCAGCTTGGATTGGGTGACAGCTAACTATGGCTACACCTTC | CASSLDWVTANYGYTF
NA | TRBJ1-2 | NA | TRBV28 | TGTGCCAGCAGTTCCCCAGGGGCTTCCTATGGCTACACCTTC | CASSSPGASYGYTF
NA | TRBJ1-4 | TRBD1 | TRBV18 | TGTGCCAGCTCACCCGCTGGGACAGGGCGGCAGGAAAAACTGTTTTTT | CASSPAGTGRQEKLFF